This TCR beta chain was profiled in a study of blood T cell repertoires in COVID-19. Background on the study: The samples span acute and convalescent COVID-19 from the United States, Italy and Spain. Sample material is recorded as cDNA or gDNA derived from T cells, B-cell-depleted T cells, or PBMCs.

Authors' analysis steps: How many nucleated cells were present was estimated from reference gene primer amplification. Profiled with immunoSEQ multiplex PCR; TCRdb holds only in-frame clones, not every one. Clonal size and the V and J genes are those of that table, whereas D and trimming came from the DNA. Of about 240,000 clones in the sample, 83% were seen once. The CDR3 sequence is 14 residues long. Losses at the gene ends were 2 bases for V and 9 bases for J; bases not matched to a gene: 3. Germline CDR1 is LGHDT and CDR2 is YNNKEL (reference sequence). What was sequenced was peripheral blood. This sequence joins TRBV3-1 (or the pseudogene TRBV3-2) and TRBJ1-6; TRBD1 agrees at 8 bases. The TCR was taken from a human donor in a cohort sampled during active COVID-19. The CDR3 sequence is CASSQMDRVSPLHF. For the CDR3, the DNA is TGTGCCAGCAGCCAAATGGACAGGGTTTCACCCCTCCACTTT.